What follows are 20 T cell receptor beta chains derived from one specimen sequenced in a study of post-analysis software for immune sequencing data. Their antigens remain unidentified. Study-level findings and limits: Patients showed TRBV5-6, TRBV5-1 and TRBV20-1 among a few TRBV segments more frequent than in controls.

TCR beta libraries were prepared from cDNA with unique molecular identifiers. TCRdb re-called the PCR reads with MiXCR, one entry per CDR3 protein. The sample includes 450,000 to 650,000 distinct CDR3 sequences, 40% to 50% seen only once; the top ten take over 1.5%. Material for sequencing was blood. All receptors come from a girl between 5 and 17 years old with multiple sclerosis.

In this sample, this clonotype turned up many times. The chain uses TRBV12-3 or TRBV12-4 and TRBJ2-3; D unresolved. Gene TRBJ2-5 matches the end of the DNA better, so the J call may be wrong. This CDR3 spans 10 amino acids. CDR3 in amino acids: CASSLGTQYF. As DNA, the CDR3 is TGTGCCAGCAGTTTGGGGACCCAGTACTTC.

This clonotype was seen a few times. The genes are TRBV10-3 and TRBJ2-3; no firm D call. This CDR3 comprises 14 residues. The V end lost 1 base, the J end lost 1 base, and 6 bases lay between the germline ends. CDR1 is ENHRY and CDR2 is SYGVKD in the germline V gene. The CDR3 DNA follows: TGTGCCATCAGTGAGTACCAGGGCACAGATACGCAGTATTTT. The encoded protein is CAISEYQGTDTQYF.

The V gene is TRBV29-1, the J gene TRBJ1-2; weak D call: TRBD1 (5 bases). This CDR3 spans 13 amino acids. Germline V gives CDR1 SQVTM, CDR2 ANQGSEA. Deletions cut 7 bases from V and 2 bases from J, with 14 bases between. The chain's CDR3 is CSARTTTNYGYTF. CDR3 DNA sequence: TGCAGCGCTCGGACAACTACCAACTATGGCTACACCTTC. Full variable domain (missing parts from reference TRBV29-1 and TRBJ1-2): SAVISQKPSRDICQRGTSLTIQCQVDSQVTMMFWYRQQPGQSLTLIATANQGSEATYESGFVIDKFPISRPNLTFSTLTVSNMSPEDSSIYLCSARTTTNYGYTFGSGTRLTVV.

Worth noting for this clonotype: At one end the junction does not follow the germline gene, possibly because of a read error. The chain recombines TRBV29-1 with TRBJ1-4, with TRBD1 as a possible D gene (5 bases). Germline CDR1 and CDR2: SQVTM and ANQGSEA. CDR3 length: 13 amino acids. As DNA, the CDR3 is TGCAGCGTTGAAGGGGGGATCCGTGAAAAACGGTTTTTT. Its protein product is CSVEGGIREKRFF.

The genes are TRBV9 and TRBJ2-1; the D gene could be TRBD1 or TRBD2 (5 bases each). The CDR3 runs to 16 residues. Germline assignment: CDR1 SGDLS and CDR2 YYNGEE. V gave up 4 bases and J gave up 6 bases, with 20 bases separating them. The CDR3 DNA reads TGTGCCAGCAGCCCCATCGGGGCTCAGCTTGGCAATGAGCAGTTCTTC. Translating gives CASSPIGAQLGNEQFF.

This clonotype was seen a handful of times. This rearrangement joins TRBV29-1 to TRBJ2-3; D may be TRBD2 (6 bases). Germline V gene data show CDR1 as SQVTM and CDR2 as ANQGSEA. This CDR3 comprises 14 residues. Trimming cost V 7 bases and J 3 bases, with 17 bases left between them. In DNA form, the CDR3 reads TGCAGCGCCGCCCGTCGGGAGAGGACAGATACGCAGTATTTT. As protein: CSAARRERTDTQYF.

The chain carries TRBV24-1 and TRBJ2-1, with D perhaps TRBD1 (5 bases). V gave up 3 bases and J gave up 1 base, with 9 bases separating them. The CDR3 is made up of 15 amino acids. In germline, CDR1 is KGHDR, CDR2 SFDVKD. The CDR3 sequence: CATSDQGESYNEQFF. DNA for the CDR3: TGTGCCACCAGTGATCAAGGGGAATCCTACAATGAGCAGTTCTTC.

V is TRBV5-1 and J is TRBJ2-7, with 8 bases fitting TRBD1. Germline-derived CDR1 and CDR2 are SGHRS and YFSETQ. After removal of 5 bases from V and 0 bases from J, the junction contained 7 bases not matched to a gene. This CDR3 has 15 residues. As DNA, the CDR3 is TGCGCCAGCAGACCGGACAGGGAGATCTCCTACGAGCAGTACTTC. Amino acid sequence: CASRPDREISYEQYF. The variable domain in full, completed from reference TRBV5-1 and TRBJ2-7, reads KAGVTQTPRYLIKTRGQQVTLSCSPISGHRSVSWYQQTPGQGLQFLFEYFSETQRNKGNFPGRFSGRQFSNSRSEMNVSTLELGDSALYLCASRPDREISYEQYFGPGTRLTVT.

V usage is TRBV28 and J usage is TRBJ1-6; the D gene is possibly TRBD1 (5 bases). The germline V gene encodes CDR1 MDHEN and CDR2 SYDVKM. The CDR3 contains 14 residues. The V end lost 6 bases, the J end lost 12 bases, and 18 bases lay between the germline ends. CDR3 sequence reads: CASRPGTVGVPLHF. CDR3 DNA: TGTGCCAGCAGGCCTGGGACCGTGGGAGTACCCCTCCACTTT.

The chain combines TRBV12-3 or TRBV12-4 with TRBJ2-5; D unclear. This CDR3 contains 14 residues. V was shortened by 3 bases and J by 0 bases, with 8 bases between the two germline ends. CDR3 region: CASSFRRHQETQYF. The CDR3 DNA follows: TGTGCCAGCAGTTTCAGACGACACCAAGAGACCCAGTACTTC.

This clonotype was counted only a few times. The chain carries TRBV15 and TRBJ2-5; TRBD1 matches 7 bases. The V gene's germline CDR1 is LNHNV and CDR2 YYDKDF (reference sequence). The CDR3 length is 13 residues. Germline trimming cut 6 bases from V and 5 bases from J; bases unmatched to any gene: 6. The CDR3 spells CATSKGAEETQYF. DNA of the CDR3: TGTGCCACCAGTAAGGGGGCCGAGGAGACCCAGTACTTC.

The chain joins TRBV29-1 to TRBJ2-7; the D is unclear. The germline gives CDR1 SQVTM, CDR2 ANQGSEA. V was clipped by 3 bases and J by 5 bases, with 8 bases between them. The CDR3 contains 11 residues. The CDR3 region has the DNA TGCAGCGTTGAGGGTAGGGACGAGCAGTACTTC. Translation: CSVEGRDEQYF.

This chain connects TRBV6-4 to TRBJ1-2, with 7 bases matching TRBD1. CDR3 size: 14 residues. The V segment lost 7 bases and the J segment 7 bases; nucleotides outside the gene matches: 12. From germline, CDR1 is MRHNA and CDR2 SNTAGT. The CDR3 loop reads CASTSTGIRLGYTF. The DNA of the CDR3 is TGTGCCAGCACCTCGACAGGGATTCGTCTTGGCTACACCTTC.

The V gene is TRBV5-1, the J gene TRBJ1-2, with D unclear. The length of the CDR3 is 15 residues. V was shortened by 5 bases and J by 0 bases, with 14 bases between the two germline ends. The germline CDR1 and CDR2 sequences are SGHRS and YFSETQ. CDR3 coding DNA: TGCGCCAGCAGTCGTTCCGGCGAAGCTAACTATGGCTACACCTTC. Translating it yields CASSRSGEANYGYTF.

The chain combines TRBV28 with TRBJ1-2, with 8 bases fitting TRBD1. Unmatched junction bases numbered 19, after V lost 7 bases and J lost 3 bases. This CDR3 has 18 amino acids. CDR1 is MDHEN and CDR2 is SYDVKM in the germline V gene. CDR3: CASKDRDRKYPSDYGYTF. The CDR3 nucleotides read TGTGCCAGCAAGGACAGGGATAGAAAGTATCCCTCGGACTATGGCTACACCTTC.

This sequence joins TRBV7-9 and TRBJ2-3; D not resolved. This CDR3 spans 15 amino acids. Per germline, CDR1 SEHNR and CDR2 FQNEAQ (reference sequence). V was shortened by 1 base and J by 1 base, with 9 bases between the two germline ends. The DNA of the CDR3 is TGTGCCAGCAGCTTAGTGGCAGCAGGCACAGATACGCAGTATTTT. Translation: CASSLVAAGTDTQYF.

In its sample, this clonotype was seen once. The chain uses TRBV5-1 and TRBJ2-3; D may be TRBD1 (7 bases). V lost 4 bases, J lost 2 bases, and 23 bases lay in between. The germline V gene has CDR1 SGHRS and CDR2 YFSETQ. The CDR3 spans 18 residues. Here the CDR3 reads CASSVAGQTPGYTDTQYF. The CDR3 DNA sequence: TGCGCCAGCAGCGTGGCGGGACAGACCCCCGGATACACAGATACGCAGTATTTT.

Only a few counts were recorded for this clonotype. The rearrangement links TRBV5-1 to TRBJ2-2; D is possibly TRBD1 or TRBD2 (5 bases each). Trimming cost V 0 bases and J 5 bases, with 8 bases left between them. CDR3 length equals 14 residues. Germline CDR1 reads SGHRS; CDR2 reads YFSETQ. CDR3 in amino acids: CASSLDEGTGELFF. Here the CDR3 DNA reads TGCGCCAGCAGCTTGGATGAGGGGACCGGGGAGCTGTTTTTT. Full variable domain (rest looked up from reference TRBV5-1 and TRBJ2-2): KAGVTQTPRYLIKTRGQQVTLSCSPISGHRSVSWYQQTPGQGLQFLFEYFSETQRNKGNFPGRFSGRQFSNSRSEMNVSTLELGDSALYLCASSLDEGTGELFFGEGSRLTVL.

This clonotype was detected a few times. The J gene is TRBJ2-7, the V gene TRBV28; D gene ambiguous. Trimming pared 6 bases from V and 3 bases from J, leaving 12 bases between. The CDR3 covers 13 residues. Germline lookup yields CDR1 MDHEN and CDR2 SYDVKM. The CDR3 loop reads CASRRHDGYEQYF. The CDR3 nucleotides are TGTGCCAGCAGACGTCACGACGGCTACGAGCAGTACTTC.

The chain carries TRBV10-3 and TRBJ2-1; maybe TRBD2 (5 bases). Trimming took 2 bases from V and 9 from J, leaving 17 bases between them. The CDR3 is 15 amino acids. Germline CDR1 is ENHRY and CDR2 is SYGVKD. This chain's CDR3 is CAISERGSPTGEQFF. CDR3 bases: TGTGCCATCAGTGAGCGAGGGAGCCCGACCGGTGAGCAGTTCTTC.